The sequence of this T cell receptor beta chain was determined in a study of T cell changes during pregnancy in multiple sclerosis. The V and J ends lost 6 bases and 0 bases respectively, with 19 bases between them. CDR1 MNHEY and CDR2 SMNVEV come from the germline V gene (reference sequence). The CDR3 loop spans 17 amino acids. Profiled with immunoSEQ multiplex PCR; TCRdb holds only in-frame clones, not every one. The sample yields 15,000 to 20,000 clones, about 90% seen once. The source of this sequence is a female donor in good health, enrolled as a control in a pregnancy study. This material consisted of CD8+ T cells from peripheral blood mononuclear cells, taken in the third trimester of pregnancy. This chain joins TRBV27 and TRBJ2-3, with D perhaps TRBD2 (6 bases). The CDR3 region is CASRRDSQFYSTDTQYF. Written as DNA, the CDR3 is TGTGCCAGCAGACGGGACTCCCAATTCTATAGCACAGATACGCAGTATTTT.